Described below is a single T cell receptor beta chain sequence and its context. The sample is drawn from a study of OX40 agonist ivuxolimab in advanced cancers. Germline V gene lookup returns CDR1 KGHSH and CDR2 LQKENI. The CDR3 totals 13 residues. V lost 3 bases and J lost 11; bases outside the gene matches: 9. Measured with immunoSEQ multiplex PCR; TCRdb has only the in-frame clones, and not every one. The data show over 85,000 clones, more than 70% seen once. This sequence was found in an adult with an advanced solid tumor such as melanoma, head and neck, liver or kidney cancer. Source: CD4+ or CD8+ T cells sorted from blood, taken in a trial of the OX40 agonist ivuxolimab. The chain carries TRBV18 and TRBJ1-1; 7 nucleotides agree with TRBD1. The CDR3 region has the DNA TGTGCCAGCTCACCCCGACAGGGAGTGGAGGCTTTCTTT. Translating it yields CASSPRQGVEAFF.